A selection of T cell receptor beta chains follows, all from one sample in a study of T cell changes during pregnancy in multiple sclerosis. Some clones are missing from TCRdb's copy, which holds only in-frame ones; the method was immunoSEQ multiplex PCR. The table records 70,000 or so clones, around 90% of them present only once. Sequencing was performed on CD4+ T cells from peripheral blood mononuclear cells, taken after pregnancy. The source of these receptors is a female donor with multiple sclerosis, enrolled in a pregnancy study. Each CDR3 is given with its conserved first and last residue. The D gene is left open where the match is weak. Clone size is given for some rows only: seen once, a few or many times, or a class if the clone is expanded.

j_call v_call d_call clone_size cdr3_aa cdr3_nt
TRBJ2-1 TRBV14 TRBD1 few CASSRFDTGTGLFF TGTGCCAGCAGCCGATTTGACACCGGGACAGGGTTGTTCTTC
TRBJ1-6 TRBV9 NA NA CASSADRSPINSPLHF TGTGCCAGCAGCGCTGACAGATCCCCTATAAATTCACCCCTCCACTTT
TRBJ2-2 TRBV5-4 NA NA CASSMGQGRNTGELFF TGTGCCAGCAGCATGGGTCAGGGGAGAAACACCGGGGAGCTGTTTTTT
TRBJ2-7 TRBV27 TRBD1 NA CASSWDRGYEQYF TGTGCCAGCAGTTGGGACAGGGGCTACGAGCAGTACTTC
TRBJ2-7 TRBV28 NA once CASIPSGEIYEQYF TGTGCCAGCATACCCAGCGGAGAGATCTACGAGCAGTACTTC
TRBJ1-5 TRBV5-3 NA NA CARSLAEPQHF TGTGCCAGAAGCTTGGCGGAGCCCCAGCATTTT
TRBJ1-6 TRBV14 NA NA CASSPWGRDSPLHF TGTGCCAGCAGCCCCTGGGGCAGGGATTCACCCCTCCACTTT
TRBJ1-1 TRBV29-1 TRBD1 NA CSGGGQGVTEAFF TGCAGCGGGGGGGGACAGGGTGTCACTGAAGCTTTCTTT
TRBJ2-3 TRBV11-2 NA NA CASSSSASTDTQYF TGTGCCAGCAGCAGTAGCGCTAGCACAGATACGCAGTATTTT
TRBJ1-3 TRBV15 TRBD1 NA CATSMPRDRGRNTIYF TGTGCCACCAGCATGCCCCGGGACAGGGGTAGAAACACCATATATTTT
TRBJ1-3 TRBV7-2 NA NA CASSLAGLRNTIYF TGTGCCAGCAGCTTAGCGGGACTTCGAAACACCATATATTTT
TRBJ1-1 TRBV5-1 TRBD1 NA CASAPTPGGTEAFF TGCGCCAGCGCCCCCACACCAGGGGGCACTGAAGCTTTCTTT
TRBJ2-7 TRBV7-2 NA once CASRYSIGEQYF TGTGCCAGCAGATATTCCATCGGCGAGCAGTACTTC
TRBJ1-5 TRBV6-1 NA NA CASSGSGVVQNQPQHF TGTGCCAGCAGTGGGTCAGGGGTGGTTCAAAATCAGCCCCAGCATTTT
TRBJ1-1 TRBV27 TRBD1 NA CASSLATGMNTEAFF TGTGCCAGCAGTCTCGCGACAGGGATGAACACTGAAGCTTTCTTT
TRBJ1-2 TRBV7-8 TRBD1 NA CASSPPDRAGDGYTF TGTGCCAGCAGCCCCCCGGACAGGGCGGGCGATGGCTACACCTTC
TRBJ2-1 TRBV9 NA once CASSVAPDFYNEQFF TGTGCCAGCAGCGTAGCCCCGGACTTCTACAATGAGCAGTTCTTC
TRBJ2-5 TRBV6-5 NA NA CASSYSNNYQETQYF TGTGCCAGCAGTTACTCGAACAATTACCAAGAGACCCAGTACTTC
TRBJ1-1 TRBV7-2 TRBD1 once CASSLVFRGPTEAFF TGTGCCAGCAGCTTAGTTTTCAGGGGGCCTACTGAAGCTTTCTTT
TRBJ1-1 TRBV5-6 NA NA CASRLETGQMNTEAFF TGTGCCAGCAGGTTGGAGACAGGACAGATGAACACTGAAGCTTTCTTT
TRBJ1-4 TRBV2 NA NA CASSVEGRTAEKLFF TGTGCCAGCAGTGTTGAGGGAAGAACAGCGGAAAAACTGTTTTTT
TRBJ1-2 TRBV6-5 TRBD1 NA CASSGGQGYGYTF TGTGCCAGCAGTGGGGGACAGGGATATGGCTACACCTTC
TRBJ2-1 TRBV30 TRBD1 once CAWSVIGTGFGNEQFF TGTGCCTGGAGTGTAATTGGGACAGGGTTTGGCAATGAGCAGTTCTTC
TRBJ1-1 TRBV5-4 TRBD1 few CASSLEQGVPEAFF TGTGCCAGCAGCTTGGAACAGGGGGTCCCTGAAGCTTTCTTT
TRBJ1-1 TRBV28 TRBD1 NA CASSAWTGQGTEAFF TGTGCCAGCAGTGCATGGACAGGGCAAGGCACTGAAGCTTTCTTT
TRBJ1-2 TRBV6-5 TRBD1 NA CASSTSGTGLAGYTF TGTGCCAGCAGTACTTCCGGGACAGGGCTTGCTGGCTACACCTTC
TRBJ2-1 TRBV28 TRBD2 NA CASRPAGQSVGGDEQFF TGTGCCAGCCGTCCAGCGGGGCAAAGCGTCGGTGGCGATGAGCAGTTCTTC
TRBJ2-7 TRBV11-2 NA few CASRHIRTQEQYF TGTGCCAGCAGGCACATACGAACGCAGGAGCAGTACTTC
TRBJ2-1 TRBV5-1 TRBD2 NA CASSLSGGGDEQFF TGCGCCAGCAGCTTAAGCGGGGGGGGCGATGAGCAGTTCTTC
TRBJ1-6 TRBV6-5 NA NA CASTLNIYNSPLHF TGTGCCAGCACATTGAACATCTATAATTCACCCCTCCACTTT
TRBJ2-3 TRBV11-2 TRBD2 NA CASSRRWKRDITDTQYF TGTGCCAGCAGCCGCCGGTGGAAGCGGGATATCACAGATACGCAGTATTTT
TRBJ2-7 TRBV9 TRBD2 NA CASSALTSSAEQYF TGTGCCAGCAGCGCCTTGACTAGCTCGGCCGAGCAGTACTTC
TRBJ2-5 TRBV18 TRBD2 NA CASSPDSGRETQYF TGTGCCAGCTCACCTGATAGCGGGAGAGAGACCCAGTACTTC
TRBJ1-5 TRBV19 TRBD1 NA CASSPGTGLSEPQHF TGTGCCAGTAGTCCCGGGACAGGGCTTAGTGAGCCCCAGCATTTT
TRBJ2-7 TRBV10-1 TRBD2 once CASSRGLAYEQYF TGCGCCAGCAGTCGAGGACTAGCCTACGAGCAGTACTTC
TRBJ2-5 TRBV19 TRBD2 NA CASSTLRGETQYF TGTGCCAGTAGTACTTTGCGGGGGGAGACCCAGTACTTC
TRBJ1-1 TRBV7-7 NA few CASSPQGSTEAFF TGTGCCAGCAGTCCACAGGGTTCCACTGAAGCTTTCTTT
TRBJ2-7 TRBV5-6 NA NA CASSQTGTYEQYF TGTGCCAGCAGCCAGACGGGTACCTACGAGCAGTACTTC
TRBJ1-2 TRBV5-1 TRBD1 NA CASSSLGTGDHGYTF TGCGCCAGCAGCTCCCTCGGGACAGGGGACCATGGCTACACCTTC
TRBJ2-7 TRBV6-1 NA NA CASSPGVYYEQYF TGTGCCAGCAGCCCCGGAGTCTACTACGAGCAGTACTTC
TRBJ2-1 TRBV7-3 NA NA CASSINRAHSYNEQFF TGTGCCAGCAGCATTAACAGGGCCCACTCCTACAATGAGCAGTTCTTC
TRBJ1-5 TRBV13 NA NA CASSFGGGDQPQHF TGTGCCAGCAGCTTTGGCGGCGGGGACCAGCCCCAGCATTTT
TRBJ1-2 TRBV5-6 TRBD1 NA CASSWEPQGIRGYTF TGTGCCAGCAGCTGGGAACCACAGGGGATCCGTGGCTACACCTTC
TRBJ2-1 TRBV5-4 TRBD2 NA CASSLNSGRYNEQFF TGTGCCAGCAGCTTGAATAGCGGGAGATACAATGAGCAGTTCTTC
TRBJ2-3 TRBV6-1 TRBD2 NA CASSVKRDLLGDTQYF TGTGCCAGCAGTGTTAAGCGGGACCTCTTAGGGGATACGCAGTATTTT
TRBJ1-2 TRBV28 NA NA CASSLTGSYGYTF TGTGCCAGCAGTCTAACAGGGTCCTATGGCTACACCTTC
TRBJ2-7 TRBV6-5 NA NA CASTRGSTYEQYF TGTGCCAGCACCCGCGGCTCAACCTACGAGCAGTACTTC
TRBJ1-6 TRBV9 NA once CASSVGAGINSPLHF TGTGCCAGCAGCGTAGGAGCAGGGATAAATTCACCCCTCCACTTT
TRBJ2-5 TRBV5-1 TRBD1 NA CASSSRTGQETQYF TGCGCCAGCAGCTCTAGGACAGGCCAAGAGACCCAGTACTTC
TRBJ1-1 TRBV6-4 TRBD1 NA CASRGQGMNTEAFF TGTGCCAGCAGGGGACAGGGTATGAACACTGAAGCTTTCTTT
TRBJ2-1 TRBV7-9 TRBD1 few CASSVTGGGGNEQFF TGTGCCAGCAGCGTTACAGGGGGCGGTGGCAATGAGCAGTTCTTC
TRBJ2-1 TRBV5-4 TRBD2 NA CASSPMGRLAGGLSYNEQFF TGTGCCAGCAGCCCCATGGGGAGGCTAGCGGGGGGGCTCTCCTACAATGAGCAGTTCTTC
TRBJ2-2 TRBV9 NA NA CASSVDFKGDPNTGELFF TGTGCCAGCAGCGTAGATTTTAAGGGGGACCCTAACACCGGGGAGCTGTTTTTT
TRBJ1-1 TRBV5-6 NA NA CASSSGYGGGNTEAFF TGTGCCAGCAGCTCTGGCTATGGGGGAGGGAACACTGAAGCTTTCTTT
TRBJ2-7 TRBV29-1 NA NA CSVVWRDNSYEQYF TGCAGCGTTGTTTGGCGGGATAACTCCTACGAGCAGTACTTC
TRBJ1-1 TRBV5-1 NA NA CASSLGEGNTEAFF TGCGCCAGCAGCTTGGGGGAGGGGAACACTGAAGCTTTCTTT
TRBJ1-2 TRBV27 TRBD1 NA CASSLAGQGSYGYTF TGTGCCAGCAGTTTAGCGGGACAGGGGAGCTATGGCTACACCTTC